These 20 T cell receptor beta chains came from one sample sequenced in a study of breast tumors, draining lymph nodes, adjacent tissues. The lymph nodes were axillary draining lymph nodes from breast cancer patients. MiXCR was run by TCRdb on the multiplex PCR reads, yielding one entry per CDR3 protein. This table holds 150,000 to 250,000 distinct CDR3 sequences, 31% found once. Sequencing input: axillary lymph node tissue. The receptors here all came from a female donor with breast cancer. Some clones in this sample may be carry-over from other donors' samples.

Worth noting for this clonotype: Likely a read error: the CDR3 ends without its conserved phenylalanine or tryptophan. V and J are TRBV28 and TRBJ1-5, with D possibly TRBD1 on 6 matching bases. Germline assignment: CDR1 MDHEN and CDR2 SYDVKM. The ends were cut back, 1 base at V and 1 base at J, with 11 bases in the middle. There are 16 residues in the CDR3. The CDR3 DNA follows: TGTGCCAGCAGTTTATACAGGGAACAAAGCAATCAGCCCCAGCATCTT. Its translation is CASSLYREQSNQPQHL.

This clonotype was observed many times. CDR3 DNA: TGTGCCAGCAGCGTAGCTACGGGGGGTGAAGCTTTCTTT. This gives the protein CASSVATGGEAFF. This sequence joins TRBV9 and TRBJ1-1; weak D call: TRBD1 (5 bases). The length of the CDR3 is 13 residues. Germline V gene data show CDR1 as SGDLS and CDR2 as YYNGEE. Trimming took off 0 bases at V and 7 bases at J, with 10 bases between the two ends.

This clonotype has a handful of counts. The chain has TRBV20-1 and TRBJ2-6; TRBD2 matches at 7 bases. Germline V lookup: CDR1 DFQATT, CDR2 SNEGSKA (reference sequence). The J segment lost 5 bases and the V segment lost 0 bases, leaving 4 bases of the junction unmatched. The length of the CDR3 is 15 residues. CDR3 sequence (DNA): TGCAGTGCTAGAGATATAAGCGGGAGGGCCAACGTCCTGACTTTC. Protein: CSARDISGRANVLTF.

This clonotype was seen ten or more times. The V call is TRBV5-1, the J call TRBJ2-3, with D possibly being TRBD1 or TRBD2 (6 bases each). Deletions cut 4 bases from V and 2 bases from J, with 17 bases between. Looked up from germline, CDR1 is SGHRS and CDR2 is YFSETQ. This CDR3 is built from 16 residues. CDR3 residues: CASSPGAGPLTDTQYF. The CDR3, as DNA: TGCGCCAGCAGCCCGGGGGCGGGGCCCCTCACAGATACGCAGTATTTT.

This chain's CDR3 is CATSRAGDSMEKLFF. CDR3 nucleotide sequence: TGTGCCACCAGCAGAGCGGGGGACTCTATGGAAAAACTGTTTTTT. The V and J genes are TRBV15 and TRBJ1-4, with a tentative D call TRBD1 (5 bases). Germline V gene data show CDR1 as LNHNV and CDR2 as YYDKDF (reference sequence). The V end was cut by 1 base, the J end by 8 bases, with 14 bases between. This CDR3 is 15 amino acids long.

This clonotype was detected a few times. A single base separates this from a much larger clone, so it may be a read error. This rearrangement joins TRBV5-1 to TRBJ2-2; tentatively, D is TRBD1 or TRBD2 (5 bases each). In germline, CDR1 is SGHRS, CDR2 YFSETQ. CDR3 size: 13 residues. CDR3 residues: CASSLTGFGDLFF. The CDR3 region has the DNA TGCGCCAGCAGCTTAACCGGGTTCGGGGACCTGTTTTTT. The entire variable domain, with the rest obtained from reference TRBV5-1 and TRBJ2-2, is as follows: KAGVTQTPRYLIKTRGQQVTLSCSPISGHRSVSWYQQTPGQGLQFLFEYFSETQRNKGNFPGRFSGRQFSNSRSEMNVSTLELGDSALYLCASSLTGFGDLFFGEGSRLTVL.

J is TRBJ1-5 and V is TRBV19, with 9 bases lining up with TRBD1. V shed 5 bases and J 14 bases; nucleotides not matched to a gene: 7. CDR1 LNHDA and CDR2 SQIVND come from the germline V gene (reference sequence). The CDR3 length is 12 residues. CDR3 DNA sequence: TGTGCCAGTAGTTCAACAGGGGGCAGGGAGCATTTT. Protein product: CASSSTGGREHF. Combining the CDR3 with reference TRBV19 and TRBJ1-5 gives the whole variable domain DGGITQSPKYLFRKEGQNVTLSCEQNLNHDAMYWYRQDPGQGLRLIYYSQIVNDFQKGDIAEGYSVSREKKESFPLTVTSAQKNPTAFYLCASSSTGGREHFGDGTRLSIL.

This clonotype was observed at least ten times. The chain carries TRBV20-1 and TRBJ2-1; 8 nucleotides agree with TRBD2. V trimming: 5 bases; J trimming: 7 bases; junction bases outside the gene matches: 7. Per germline, CDR1 DFQATT and CDR2 SNEGSKA (reference sequence). This CDR3 spans 13 amino acids. The CDR3 loop is CSAPEAGVNEQFF. DNA for the CDR3: TGCAGTGCTCCAGAAGCGGGAGTTAATGAGCAGTTCTTC.

V gene TRBV28 combines with J gene TRBJ2-1, with D perhaps being TRBD1 or TRBD2 (5 bases each). The length of the CDR3 is 15 residues. Trimming cost V 5 bases and J 5 bases, with 16 bases left between them. CDR1 is MDHEN and CDR2 is SYDVKM in the germline V gene. The CDR3 DNA reads as TGTGCCAGCAGTCCGGGACCACTACGTCACAATGAGCAGTTCTTC. Translation gives CASSPGPLRHNEQFF.

This clonotype has ten or more counts. This chain connects TRBV30 to TRBJ1-2; 7 nucleotides line up with TRBD1. The CDR3 sequence is 14 residues long. Germline lookup yields CDR1 GTSNPN and CDR2 SVGIG (reference sequence). Trimming took 5 bases from V and 1 from J; bases not matched to a gene: 7. CDR3 coding DNA: TGTGCCTGGTCGAAACAGGGGTTTAACTATGGCTACACCTTC. It translates to CAWSKQGFNYGYTF.

The CDR3 bases are TGTGCCGCCAGTGGGGGGACGGAGACCCAGTACTTC. Protein sequence: CAASGGTETQYF. This chain uses TRBV19 with TRBJ2-5; a weak D match, TRBD2 (6 bases). Germline V CDR1 and CDR2: LNHDA, SQIVND (reference sequence). V was shortened by 11 bases and J by 5 bases, with 15 bases between the two germline ends. This CDR3 is 12 amino acids long.

This clonotype was seen ten or more times. The chain employs TRBV19 and TRBJ2-2, with D maybe TRBD2 (6 bases). This CDR3 region has 20 residues. V was cut by 3 bases and J by 4 bases, with 27 bases left in between. Germline V gene lookup returns CDR1 LNHDA and CDR2 SQIVND (reference sequence). CDR3 sequence: CASSMWSGSRPGGSTGELFF. In DNA form, the CDR3 reads TGTGCCAGTAGTATGTGGTCGGGGAGTCGGCCCGGGGGTAGCACCGGGGAGCTGTTTTTT.

The chain employs TRBV18 and TRBJ1-2, with 8 bases aligning to TRBD1. The CDR3 runs 17 residues. CDR1 is KGHSH, CDR2 LQKENI, per germline. Trimming cost V 2 bases and J 5 bases; bases outside gene matches: 13. CDR3 bases: TGTGCCAGCTCACCAGGGGCAGGGGGCAAGAGCCGGTATGGCTACACCTTC. Its protein product is CASSPGAGGKSRYGYTF.

This clonotype was counted many times. This rearrangement joins TRBV6-1 to TRBJ1-3; no reliable D call. Germline V gene data show CDR1 as MNHNS and CDR2 as SASEGT. This CDR3 is built from 14 residues. V lost 1 base, J lost 0 bases, and 4 bases lay in between. The CDR3 region is CASSEVSSGNTIYF. Here the CDR3 DNA reads TGTGCCAGCAGTGAAGTGAGCTCTGGAAACACCATATATTTT.

This clonotype was picked up a small number of times. A much larger clone sits a single nucleotide away, making a read error possible. The chain has TRBV20-1 and TRBJ2-5, with D perhaps matching TRBD1 (5 bases). The germline gives CDR1 DFQATT, CDR2 SNEGSKA (reference sequence). The CDR3 consists of 12 residues. Written as DNA, the CDR3 is TGCAGTGCAAAGACAGCCCAAGAGACCCCGTACTTC. Protein product: CSAKTAQETPYF.

J is TRBJ1-4 and V is TRBV6-2 or TRBV6-3; 8 nucleotides align to TRBD1. The J call is doubtful: the DNA matches TRBJ2-2 better. The germline V gene encodes CDR1 MNHEY and CDR2 SVGEGT. The CDR3 contains 13 residues. The CDR3 protein is CASSYGDRGELFF. The CDR3, as DNA: TGTGCCAGCAGTTACGGGGACAGGGGGGAGCTGTTTTTT.

The chain combines TRBV6-4 with TRBJ1-4; D might be TRBD1 (6 bases). With 8 bases removed from V and 5 bases from J, the gap between germline ends came to 18 bases. This CDR3 is 15 amino acids long. Germline V gene data show CDR1 as MRHNA and CDR2 as SNTAGT. Written as DNA, the CDR3 is TGTGCCAGCCGTCCGGGCAGGGGTCGAAATGAAAAACTGTTTTTT. Its protein product is CASRPGRGRNEKLFF.

Ten or more counts support this clonotype. The J gene is TRBJ2-7, the V gene TRBV12-3 or TRBV12-4; 7 nucleotides agree with TRBD2. The CDR3 loop spans 14 amino acids. Trimming removed 1 base from V and 3 bases from J; junction bases left unmatched: 3. CDR3 sequence (DNA): TGTGCCAGCAGTTTAGGGGGAGGGCACTACGAGCAGTACTTC. It specifies CASSLGGGHYEQYF.

This rearrangement joins TRBV11-1 to TRBJ2-7; 9 bases fit TRBD1. With 4 bases clipped from V and 6 bases from J, the junction kept 10 bases outside the gene matches. Germline loops: CDR1 SGHAT, CDR2 FQDESV (reference sequence). CDR3 length equals 15 residues. The CDR3 nucleotides read TGTGCCAGCAGCTCCCGGGACAGGGAGGAACGCGAGCAGTACTTC. Protein sequence: CASSSRDREEREQYF.

This clonotype has just a few counts. This clone may be a read error of a much larger clone one base away. The gene calls are TRBV20-1 and TRBJ2-1, with a tentative D call TRBD2 (5 bases). This CDR3 spans 13 amino acids. Germline V gene data show CDR1 as DFQATT and CDR2 as SNEGSKA (reference sequence). The CDR3 loop reads CSARSSSYNAQFF. DNA for the CDR3: TGCAGTGCTAGATCTAGCTCCTACAATGCGCAGTTCTTC.